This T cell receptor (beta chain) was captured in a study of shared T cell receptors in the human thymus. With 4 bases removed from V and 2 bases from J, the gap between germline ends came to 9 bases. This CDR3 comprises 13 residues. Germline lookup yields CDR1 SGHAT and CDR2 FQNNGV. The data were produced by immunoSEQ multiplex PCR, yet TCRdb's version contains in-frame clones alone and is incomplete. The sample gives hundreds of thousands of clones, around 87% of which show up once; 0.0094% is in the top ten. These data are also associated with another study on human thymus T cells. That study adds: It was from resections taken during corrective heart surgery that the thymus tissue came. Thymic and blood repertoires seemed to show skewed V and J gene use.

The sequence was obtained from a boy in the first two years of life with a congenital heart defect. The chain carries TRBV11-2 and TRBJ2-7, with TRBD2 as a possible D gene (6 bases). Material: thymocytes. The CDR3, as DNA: TGTGCCAGCAGCTCCTTAGCGGCCTACGAGCAGTACTTC. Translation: CASSSLAAYEQYF.